The present T cell receptor (beta chain) was sequenced within a study of T-cell memory formation after mild COVID-19. Overall study context: There were largely donor-specific TCR clusters.

Broader study findings: Some clones that responded turned up in pre-infection memory, which suggests that cross-reactive memory joined in. Mainly CM and EM harbored the contracting CD4+ clones; mainly EMRA harbored the CD8+ ones.

This clonotype was counted only a few times. What it binds is unknown. The TCR alpha and TCR beta cDNA libraries, bearing sample barcodes and UMIs, were generated by 5'RACE using constant-segment primers. TCRdb analysed the 5' RACE reads with MiXCR anew, one entry per CDR3 protein. The top ten hold approximately 3.6% of the sample, which has some 180,000 distinct CDR3 sequences, 10% to 15% seen once. Sequencing was performed on PBMCs or a T cell subset sorted from them (not recorded which). This TCR derives from a man aged 18 to 29 who had mild COVID-19 (a few samples of this study predate the infection). Cell type and time point are not known.

DNA of the CDR3: TGTGCCAGCAGCTTCAGCCAGGACACTGAAGCTTTCTTT. The encoded protein is CASSFSQDTEAFF. The chain carries TRBV7-9 and TRBJ1-1; D is undetermined. The CDR3 extends over 13 amino acids. Germline V gene data show CDR1 as SEHNR and CDR2 as FQNEAQ (reference sequence). The ends were cut back, 3 bases at V and 3 bases at J, with 8 bases in the middle.